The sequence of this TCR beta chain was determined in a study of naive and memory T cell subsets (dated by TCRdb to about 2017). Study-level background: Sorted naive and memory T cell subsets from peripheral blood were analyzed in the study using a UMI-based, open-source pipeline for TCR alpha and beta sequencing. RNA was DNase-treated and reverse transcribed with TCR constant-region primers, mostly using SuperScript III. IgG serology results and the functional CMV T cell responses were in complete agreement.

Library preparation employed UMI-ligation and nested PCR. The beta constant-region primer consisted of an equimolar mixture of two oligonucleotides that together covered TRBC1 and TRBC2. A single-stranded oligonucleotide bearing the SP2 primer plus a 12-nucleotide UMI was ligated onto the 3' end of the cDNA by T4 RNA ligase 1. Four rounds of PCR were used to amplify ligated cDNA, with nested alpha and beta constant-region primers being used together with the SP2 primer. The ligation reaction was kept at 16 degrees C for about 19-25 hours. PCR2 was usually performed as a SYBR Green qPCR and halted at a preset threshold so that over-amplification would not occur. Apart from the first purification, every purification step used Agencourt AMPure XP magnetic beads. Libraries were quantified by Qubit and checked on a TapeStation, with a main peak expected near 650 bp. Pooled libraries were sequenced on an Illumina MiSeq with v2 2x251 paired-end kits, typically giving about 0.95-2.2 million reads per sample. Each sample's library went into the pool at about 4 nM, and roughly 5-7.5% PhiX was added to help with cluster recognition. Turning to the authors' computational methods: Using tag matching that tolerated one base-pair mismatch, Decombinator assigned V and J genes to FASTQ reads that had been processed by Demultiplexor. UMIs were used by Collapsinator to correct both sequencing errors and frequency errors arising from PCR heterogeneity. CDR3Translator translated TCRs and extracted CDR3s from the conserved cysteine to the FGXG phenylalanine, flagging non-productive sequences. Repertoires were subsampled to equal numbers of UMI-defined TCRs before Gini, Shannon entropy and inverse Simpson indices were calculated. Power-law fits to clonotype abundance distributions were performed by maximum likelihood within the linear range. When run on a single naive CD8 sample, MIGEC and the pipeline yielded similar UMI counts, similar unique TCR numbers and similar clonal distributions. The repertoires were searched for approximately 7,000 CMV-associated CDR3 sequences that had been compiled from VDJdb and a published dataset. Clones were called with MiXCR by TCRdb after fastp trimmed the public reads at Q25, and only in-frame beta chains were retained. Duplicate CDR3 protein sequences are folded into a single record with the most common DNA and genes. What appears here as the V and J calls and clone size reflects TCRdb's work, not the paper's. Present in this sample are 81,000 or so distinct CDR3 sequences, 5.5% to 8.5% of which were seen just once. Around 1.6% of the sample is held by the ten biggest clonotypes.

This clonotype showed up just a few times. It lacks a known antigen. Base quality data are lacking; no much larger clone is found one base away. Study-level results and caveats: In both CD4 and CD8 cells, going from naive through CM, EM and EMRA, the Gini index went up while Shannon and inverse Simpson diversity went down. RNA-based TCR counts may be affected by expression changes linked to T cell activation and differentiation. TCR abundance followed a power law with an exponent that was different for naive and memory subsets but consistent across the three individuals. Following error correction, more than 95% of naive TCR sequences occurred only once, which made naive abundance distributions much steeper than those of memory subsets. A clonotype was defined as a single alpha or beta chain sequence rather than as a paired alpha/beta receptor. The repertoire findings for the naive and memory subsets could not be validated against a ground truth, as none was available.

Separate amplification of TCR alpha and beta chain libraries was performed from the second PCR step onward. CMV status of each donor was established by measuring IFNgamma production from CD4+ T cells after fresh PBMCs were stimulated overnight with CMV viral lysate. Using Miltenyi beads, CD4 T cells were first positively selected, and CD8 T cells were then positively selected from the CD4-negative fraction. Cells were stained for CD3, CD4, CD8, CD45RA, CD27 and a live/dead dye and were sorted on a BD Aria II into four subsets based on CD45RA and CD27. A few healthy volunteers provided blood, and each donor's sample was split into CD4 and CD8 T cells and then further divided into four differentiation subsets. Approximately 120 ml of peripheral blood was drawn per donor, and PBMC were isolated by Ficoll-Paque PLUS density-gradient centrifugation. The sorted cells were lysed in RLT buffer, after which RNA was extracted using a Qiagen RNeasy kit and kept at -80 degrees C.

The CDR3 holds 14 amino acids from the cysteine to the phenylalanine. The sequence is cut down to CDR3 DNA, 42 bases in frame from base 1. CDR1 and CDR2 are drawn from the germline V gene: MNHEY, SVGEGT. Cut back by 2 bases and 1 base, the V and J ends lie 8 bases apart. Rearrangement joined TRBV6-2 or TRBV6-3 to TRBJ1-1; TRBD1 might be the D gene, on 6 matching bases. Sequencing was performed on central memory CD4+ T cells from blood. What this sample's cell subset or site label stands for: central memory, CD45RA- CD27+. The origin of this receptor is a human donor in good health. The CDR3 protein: CASSYRTANTEAFF. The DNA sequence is TGTGCCAGCAGTTACCGGACAGCGAACACTGAAGCTTTCTTT.